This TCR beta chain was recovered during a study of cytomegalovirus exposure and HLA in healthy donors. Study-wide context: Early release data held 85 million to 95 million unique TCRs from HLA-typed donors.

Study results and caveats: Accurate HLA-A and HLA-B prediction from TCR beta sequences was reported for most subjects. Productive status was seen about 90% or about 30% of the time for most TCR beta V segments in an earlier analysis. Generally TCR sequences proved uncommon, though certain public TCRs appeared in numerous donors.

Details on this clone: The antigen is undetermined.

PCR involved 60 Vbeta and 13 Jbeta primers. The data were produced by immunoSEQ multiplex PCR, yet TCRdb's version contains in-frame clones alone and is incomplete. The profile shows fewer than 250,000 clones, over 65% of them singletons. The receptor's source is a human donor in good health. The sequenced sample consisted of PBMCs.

CDR3 coding DNA: TGCGCCAGCAGCCAAGAGAGCGGGAGGGCCTTATCCGATGAGCAGTTCTTC. Amino acid sequence: CASSQESGRALSDEQFF. The gene calls are TRBV4-1 and TRBJ2-1; 10 bases line up with TRBD2. Germline values: CDR1 MGHRA, CDR2 YSYEKL. CDR3 size: 17 residues. J gave up 8 bases and V 0 bases, and 10 bases lay outside the gene matches.